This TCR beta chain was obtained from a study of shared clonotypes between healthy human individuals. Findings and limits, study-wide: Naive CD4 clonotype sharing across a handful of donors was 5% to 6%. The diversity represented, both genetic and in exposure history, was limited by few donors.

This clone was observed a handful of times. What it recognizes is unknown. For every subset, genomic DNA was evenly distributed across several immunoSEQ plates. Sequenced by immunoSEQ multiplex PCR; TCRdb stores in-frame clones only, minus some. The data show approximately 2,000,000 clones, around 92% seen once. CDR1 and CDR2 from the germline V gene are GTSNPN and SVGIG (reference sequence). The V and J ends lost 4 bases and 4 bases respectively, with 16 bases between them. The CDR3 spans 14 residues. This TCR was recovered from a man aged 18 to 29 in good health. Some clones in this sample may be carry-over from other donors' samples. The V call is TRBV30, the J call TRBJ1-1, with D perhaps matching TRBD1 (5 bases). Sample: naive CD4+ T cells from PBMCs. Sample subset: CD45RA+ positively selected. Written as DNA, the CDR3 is TGTGCCTGGATTTCACGGGGGGTTTTCACTGAAGCTTTCTTT. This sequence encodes CAWISRGVFTEAFF.